These T cell receptor beta chains were read from a single sample in a study of cytomegalovirus exposure and HLA in healthy donors. The assay was immunoSEQ multiplex PCR, and TCRdb's table has in-frame clones only and misses some. Of 200,000 to 250,000 clones in the sample, over 60% were seen once. The source material was PBMCs. These receptors all come from a man aged 18 to 35 in good health and CMV-seronegative. Each CDR3 is given with its conserved first and last residue. Each record gives: D gene, clone size, CDR3 length, V gene, J gene, CDR3 protein, CDR3 DNA. The D gene is left open where the match is weak. A clone size is listed for some rows: how often the clone was seen (once, few, many), or a class if it is expanded.

d_call: .
clone_size: .
cdr3_length: 12
v_call: TRBV28
j_call: TRBJ2-2
cdr3_aa: CASSPLWGELFF
cdr3_nt: TGTGCCAGCAGCCCCCTATGGGGGGAGCTGTTTTTT

d_call: .
clone_size: few
cdr3_length: 12
v_call: TRBV2
j_call: TRBJ1-5
cdr3_aa: CASSEVTGNAIF
cdr3_nt: TGTGCCAGCAGTGAAGTAACAGGGAACGCCATTTTT

d_call: .
clone_size: .
cdr3_length: 13
v_call: TRBV27
j_call: TRBJ1-1
cdr3_aa: CASSPRELTEAFF
cdr3_nt: TGTGCCAGCAGTCCCAGGGAACTTACTGAAGCTTTCTTT

d_call: TRBD2
clone_size: .
cdr3_length: 20
v_call: TRBV5-1
j_call: TRBJ2-1
cdr3_aa: CASSPGTSGREPRPYNEQFF
cdr3_nt: TGCGCCAGCAGCCCCGGGACTAGCGGGAGGGAACCACGTCCCTACAATGAGCAGTTCTTC

d_call: .
clone_size: .
cdr3_length: 16
v_call: TRBV5-4
j_call: TRBJ1-1
cdr3_aa: CASSSGGVISNTEAFF
cdr3_nt: TGTGCCAGCAGCTCCGGGGGTGTCATATCGAACACTGAAGCTTTCTTT

d_call: .
clone_size: .
cdr3_length: 11
v_call: TRBV20-1
j_call: TRBJ2-7
cdr3_aa: CSARRHYEQYF
cdr3_nt: TGCAGTGCGAGACGACACTACGAGCAGTACTTC

d_call: .
clone_size: few
cdr3_length: 14
v_call: TRBV10-1
j_call: TRBJ1-1
cdr3_aa: CASSEFQGISEAFF
cdr3_nt: TGCGCCAGCAGTGAGTTCCAGGGGATTTCCGAAGCTTTCTTT

d_call: .
clone_size: once
cdr3_length: 17
v_call: TRBV4-1
j_call: TRBJ1-1
cdr3_aa: CASSLPRGPTMNTEAFF
cdr3_nt: TGCGCCAGCAGTTTACCTCGCGGGCCTACCATGAACACTGAAGCTTTCTTT

d_call: .
clone_size: .
cdr3_length: 15
v_call: TRBV18
j_call: TRBJ2-7
cdr3_aa: CASSPWGQDFSEQYF
cdr3_nt: TGTGCCAGCTCACCATGGGGGCAGGACTTCTCCGAGCAGTACTTC

d_call: .
clone_size: .
cdr3_length: 15
v_call: TRBV6-5
j_call: TRBJ2-2
cdr3_aa: CASSRQVSNTGELFF
cdr3_nt: TGTGCCAGCAGTCGACAGGTCTCGAACACCGGGGAGCTGTTTTTT

d_call: .
clone_size: few
cdr3_length: 16
v_call: TRBV28
j_call: TRBJ1-2
cdr3_aa: CASSPSWGKRDYGYTF
cdr3_nt: TGTGCCAGCAGTCCGAGTTGGGGCAAACGTGACTATGGCTACACCTTC

d_call: .
clone_size: .
cdr3_length: 15
v_call: TRBV2
j_call: TRBJ1-5
cdr3_aa: CASSPGFTGNQPQHF
cdr3_nt: TGTGCCAGCAGTCCAGGGTTTACTGGGAATCAGCCCCAGCATTTT

d_call: TRBD1
clone_size: .
cdr3_length: 13
v_call: TRBV7-2
j_call: TRBJ2-2
cdr3_aa: CASSPQGAGELFF
cdr3_nt: TGTGCCAGCAGCCCACAGGGGGCCGGGGAGCTGTTTTTT

d_call: TRBD2
clone_size: .
cdr3_length: 14
v_call: TRBV6-5
j_call: TRBJ2-7
cdr3_aa: CASSYSREGYEQYF
cdr3_nt: TGTGCCAGCAGTTACTCGCGGGAGGGCTACGAGCAGTACTTC

d_call: .
clone_size: .
cdr3_length: 14
v_call: TRBV5-1
j_call: TRBJ1-1
cdr3_aa: CASSPASMNTEAFF
cdr3_nt: TGCGCCAGCAGCCCTGCCAGTATGAACACTGAAGCTTTCTTT

d_call: .
clone_size: few
cdr3_length: 15
v_call: TRBV9
j_call: TRBJ2-1
cdr3_aa: CASSVRAGAYNEQFF
cdr3_nt: TGTGCCAGCAGCGTAAGGGCAGGGGCATACAATGAGCAGTTCTTC

d_call: TRBD2
clone_size: .
cdr3_length: 15
v_call: TRBV5-1
j_call: TRBJ2-7
cdr3_aa: CASSPRGGRAYEQYF
cdr3_nt: TGCGCCAGCAGCCCCCGTGGCGGGAGGGCCTACGAGCAGTACTTC

d_call: .
clone_size: .
cdr3_length: 15
v_call: TRBV10-1
j_call: TRBJ2-7
cdr3_aa: CASSALLVGPSEQYF
cdr3_nt: TGCGCCAGCAGTGCGTTATTGGTGGGACCTAGCGAGCAGTACTTC

d_call: TRBD2
clone_size: few
cdr3_length: 17
v_call: TRBV27
j_call: TRBJ2-3
cdr3_aa: CASSLSPGLAGVDTQYF
cdr3_nt: TGTGCCAGCAGTTTATCGCCCGGACTAGCGGGGGTGGATACGCAGTATTTT

d_call: .
clone_size: .
cdr3_length: 16
v_call: TRBV30
j_call: TRBJ2-3
cdr3_aa: CAWSAGLVTRTDTQYF
cdr3_nt: TGTGCCTGGAGTGCAGGGTTAGTCACCCGCACAGATACGCAGTATTTT

d_call: .
clone_size: .
cdr3_length: 18
v_call: TRBV7-6
j_call: TRBJ2-1
cdr3_aa: CASSLAAATYSSYNEQFF
cdr3_nt: TGTGCCAGCAGCTTAGCGGCGGCTACCTATAGCTCCTACAATGAGCAGTTCTTC

d_call: .
clone_size: .
cdr3_length: 16
v_call: TRBV18
j_call: TRBJ1-1
cdr3_aa: CASSPPTLDRNTEAFF
cdr3_nt: TGTGCCAGCTCACCACCTACTCTGGACAGGAACACTGAAGCTTTCTTT

d_call: TRBD1
clone_size: .
cdr3_length: 15
v_call: TRBV9
j_call: TRBJ2-7
cdr3_aa: CASSVEGTGAYEQYF
cdr3_nt: TGTGCCAGCAGCGTAGAAGGGACAGGGGCGTACGAGCAGTACTTC

d_call: TRBD1
clone_size: .
cdr3_length: 15
v_call: TRBV5-1
j_call: TRBJ2-1
cdr3_aa: CASSLPSGQGDEQFF
cdr3_nt: TGCGCCAGCAGCCTACCTAGCGGACAGGGGGATGAGCAGTTCTTC

d_call: .
clone_size: .
cdr3_length: 13
v_call: TRBV2
j_call: TRBJ1-1
cdr3_aa: CASSETEGTEAFF
cdr3_nt: TGTGCCAGCAGTGAGACCGAGGGTACTGAAGCTTTCTTT

d_call: TRBD2
clone_size: few
cdr3_length: 19
v_call: TRBV7-2
j_call: TRBJ2-1
cdr3_aa: CASSTRTSLRRSSYNEQFF
cdr3_nt: TGTGCCAGCAGCACTCGGACTAGCCTCCGCCGAAGCTCCTACAATGAGCAGTTCTTC

d_call: TRBD2
clone_size: .
cdr3_length: 13
v_call: TRBV7-9
j_call: TRBJ2-1
cdr3_aa: CASSPSGNNEQFF
cdr3_nt: TGTGCCAGCAGCCCTAGCGGAAACAATGAGCAGTTCTTC

d_call: .
clone_size: once
cdr3_length: 15
v_call: TRBV18
j_call: TRBJ1-4
cdr3_aa: CASSPRDATNEKLFF
cdr3_nt: TGTGCCAGCTCACCACGAGATGCAACTAATGAAAAACTGTTTTTT

d_call: TRBD2
clone_size: .
cdr3_length: 18
v_call: TRBV19
j_call: TRBJ2-1
cdr3_aa: CASSIGLAGGSSYNEQFF
cdr3_nt: TGTGCCAGTAGTATCGGACTAGCGGGAGGGAGCTCCTACAATGAGCAGTTCTTC

d_call: TRBD2
clone_size: .
cdr3_length: 15
v_call: TRBV10-3
j_call: TRBJ2-3
cdr3_aa: CAISRLAGSTDTQYF
cdr3_nt: TGTGCCATCAGCCGCCTAGCGGGAAGCACAGATACGCAGTATTTT

d_call: .
clone_size: .
cdr3_length: 15
v_call: TRBV27
j_call: TRBJ1-2
cdr3_aa: CASNLGRGSPPGYTF
cdr3_nt: TGTGCCAGCAACCTTGGAAGGGGTTCCCCCCCTGGCTACACCTTC

d_call: TRBD2
clone_size: .
cdr3_length: 14
v_call: TRBV6-1
j_call: TRBJ2-7
cdr3_aa: CASRPTSGNYEQYF
cdr3_nt: TGTGCCAGCAGGCCGACTAGCGGGAACTACGAGCAGTACTTC

d_call: TRBD2
clone_size: once
cdr3_length: 17
v_call: TRBV19
j_call: TRBJ2-5
cdr3_aa: CASSQDRLAGVGETQYF
cdr3_nt: TGTGCCAGTTCTCAGGATCGACTAGCGGGAGTGGGGGAGACCCAGTACTTC

d_call: .
clone_size: .
cdr3_length: 14
v_call: TRBV2
j_call: TRBJ1-3
cdr3_aa: CASIRGGSGNTIYF
cdr3_nt: TGTGCCAGCATAAGGGGGGGGAGCGGAAACACCATATATTTT

d_call: TRBD1
clone_size: .
cdr3_length: 14
v_call: TRBV18
j_call: TRBJ1-5
cdr3_aa: CASSNRGSNQPQHF
cdr3_nt: TGTGCCAGCTCAAACAGGGGTAGCAATCAGCCCCAGCATTTT

d_call: TRBD1
clone_size: .
cdr3_length: 13
v_call: TRBV29-1
j_call: TRBJ1-5
cdr3_aa: CSVAGTENQPQHF
cdr3_nt: TGCAGCGTGGCCGGGACAGAGAATCAGCCCCAGCATTTT

d_call: TRBD2
clone_size: .
cdr3_length: 17
v_call: TRBV9
j_call: TRBJ2-7
cdr3_aa: CASSPSPPSGSYYEQYF
cdr3_nt: TGTGCCAGCAGCCCATCCCCCCCTAGCGGCAGTTACTACGAGCAGTACTTC